This TCR beta chain was retrieved from a study of blood T cells in healthy people across ages (dated by TCRdb to between 2014 and 2017). Regarding the complete study: In model experiments, template switching captured about one uniquely barcoded TCR beta cDNA molecule for every two T cells. Two additional independent replicas of 1 million unique cDNA reads from the same blood draw were analyzed for two donors (one aged 18 to 30 and one aged 80 or older). Using deep sequencing normalized with unique cDNA molecular identifiers, the study measured how TCR beta repertoire diversity changes with age. The donors were split into four age groups: young (average about 15 years), middle-aged (around 40), aged (approximately 60) and long-lived (approximately 80). To avoid experimental bias, donors of different ages were spread randomly across the sequencing lanes. Overall study outcomes, separate from this receptor: Observed TCR beta diversity per million T cells fell roughly linearly with age, and a significant reduction was already apparent by age approximately 40. A strong correlation was found between observed TCR beta diversity and the percentage of naive T cells measured by flow cytometry. Compared with the aged group, more naive CD4+ T cells, fewer expanded clones and increased TCR diversity were shown by the long-lived group, suggesting age selection. Donor CMV infection status was unknown, potentially confounding age-related changes in expanded clonotypes. Bulk unsorted PBMC profiling prevented conclusive comparison of naive and antigen-experienced compartments. Estimates of total diversity from one million sequenced T cells were regarded as lower bounds and underestimates.

For CDR1 and CDR2, the germline V gene lists SGHDN and FVKESK. The CDR3 goes from the cysteine to the phenylalanine over 13 residues. The CDR3 DNA has 39 bases and is translated from base 1. With respect to this clonotype: The antigen it recognizes is unknown. There are no base qualities to consult, and no much larger clone falls within one base.

The roughly 38 donors, aged about 6 to 95 years, were systemically healthy Caucasian individuals from Russia. Around 10 milliliters of peripheral blood were drawn from each donor into EDTA-treated Vacutainer tubes. Ficoll-Paque density-gradient centrifugation was used to isolate PBMCs, with at least 6.5 million per sample. Total RNA, at least 5 micrograms per sample, was extracted from PBMCs with Trizol reagent. For every donor, an aliquot of PBMCs went through flow cytometry to measure the percentages of naive CD45RAhigh/CD27high T cells. Library preparation employed 5' RACE. This sample was sequenced with an Illumina HiSeq 2500. The second PCR ran for roughly 7 to 12 cycles and used a J-beta primer mix along with a sample-barcoded 5' primer. A template-switch 5' adaptor carrying 12 random nucleotides introduced a unique molecular identifier onto each TCR beta cDNA molecule. Each sample yielded at least 2.5 million CDR3-containing paired-end reads. First-strand cDNA was synthesized from all RNA with the Mint cDNA synthesis kit, primed by a TRBC-specific oligonucleotide. All cDNA was treated with uracil-DNA glycosylase and then went through a first 18-cycle PCR with the universal primers M1SS and BC2_uni_R. The study's processing was this. For normalization, 1 million high-quality reads were randomly selected from each sample, with every read carrying a distinct molecular identifier. Reads sharing molecular identifiers were discarded rather than binned into consensus sequences. MiTCR, with a Q25 quality threshold and the strictest error-elimination algorithm, was used for CDR3 identification, clonotype clustering and error correction. A nonparametric unseen species model using Euler transformation provided a lower-bound estimate of total TCR beta diversity. TCRdb applied fastp at Q25 and MiXCR to the public reads, then kept only in-frame beta chains. Duplicate CDR3 protein sequences are folded into a single record with the most common DNA and genes. These V and J calls derive from TCRdb rather than the authors' analysis. Present in this sample are roughly 2 million distinct CDR3 sequences, around 50% of which were seen just once. Jointly, the top ten make up approximately 2.1% of the sample.

The TCR sequence derives from a woman aged 35 to 49 in good health. The sequenced material came from blood. This chain joins TRBV14 to TRBJ2-7; 8 central bases correspond to TRBD1. The end of the DNA is better explained by TRBJ2-5, so the J call may be wrong. The sequenced DNA: TGTGCCAGTAAATGGACAGGGCGGGAGACCCAGTACTTC. Translation gives CASKWTGRETQYF.